One sample yielded the 25 T cell receptor beta chains listed below, sequenced in a study of blood T cells in healthy people across ages. Sample-barcoded 5' priming and a J-beta primer mix drove a second PCR of roughly 6 to 12 cycles. A single record per CDR3 protein comes from TCRdb applying MiXCR to the 5' RACE reads. Seen here are around 1,000,000 distinct CDR3 sequences, 25% observed once, and the top ten hold less than 0.85%. In addition, the sample was reused for a study of T cells of mothers and their children.

The sample comprised blood. The receptors derive from a girl aged 2 to 10 in good health.

The sample holds a few counts of this clonotype. Without the conserved terminal phenylalanine or tryptophan, this CDR3 likely stems from a read error. The chain recombines TRBV12-3 or TRBV12-4 with TRBJ2-7; 11 bases fit TRBD1. The CDR3 covers 15 residues. With V trimmed by 6 bases and J by 2 bases, 6 bases remained unmatched. The CDR3 nucleotides read TGTGCCAGCAGCGGACAGGGGGCAGTCCCCTACGAGCAGTACCTC. Translation gives CASSGQGAVPYEQYL.

The table lists this clonotype with a few counts. The chain carries TRBV7-2 and TRBJ2-1; D is possibly TRBD2 (6 bases). V was cut by 2 bases and J by 4 bases, with 15 bases left in between. CDR3 length: 16 residues. The germline V gene encodes CDR1 SGHTA and CDR2 FQGNSA. The CDR3 is CASSLLRDWVYNEQFF. CDR3 in DNA: TGTGCCAGCAGCTTACTCCGGGACTGGGTTTACAATGAGCAGTTCTTC.

This chain joins TRBV18 and TRBJ2-7; D is unclear. Trimming left V 6 bases short and J 3 bases short, with 12 bases between. CDR1 KGHSH and CDR2 LQKENI come from the germline V gene. This CDR3 region has 13 residues. CDR3 DNA: TGTGCCAGCTCGTACAGATCCCTCTACGAGCAGTACTTC. Translating it yields CASSYRSLYEQYF. The full variable domain, completed using reference TRBV18 and TRBJ2-7, is NAGVMQNPRHLVRRRGQEARLRCSPMKGHSHVYWYRQLPEEGLKFMVYLQKENIIDESGMPKERFSAEFPKEGPSILRIQQVVRGDSAAYFCASSYRSLYEQYFGPGTRLTVT.

The chain joins TRBV10-3 to TRBJ2-6; D gene uncertain. From germline, CDR1 is ENHRY and CDR2 SYGVKD. V was clipped by 3 bases and J by 0 bases, with 12 bases between them. The CDR3 length is 17 residues. CDR3 DNA: TGTGCCATCAGTGAACCGGCCGCGAGCTCTGGGGCCAACGTCCTGACTTTC. Protein: CAISEPAASSGANVLTF.

The chain has TRBV7-2 and TRBJ2-1, with D possibly being TRBD1 or TRBD2 (7 bases each). The CDR3 spans 16 residues. V gave up 5 bases and J gave up 2 bases, with 16 bases separating them. The germline gives CDR1 SGHTA, CDR2 FQGNSA. CDR3 residues: CASSPWGGGPYNEQFF. In DNA form, the CDR3 reads TGTGCCAGCAGCCCCTGGGGAGGGGGCCCCTACAATGAGCAGTTCTTC.

This clonotype was detected ten times or more. V and J are TRBV9 and TRBJ2-5; tentatively, D is TRBD1 (5 bases). Germline V gene lookup returns CDR1 SGDLS and CDR2 YYNGEE. V was shortened by 4 bases and J by 2 bases, with 12 bases between the two germline ends. The CDR3 has 14 amino acids. In DNA, the CDR3 is TGTGCCAGCAGCTCGCCGACAGAACAAGAGACCCAGTACTTC. Protein product: CASSSPTEQETQYF.

This clonotype was recorded a few times. The V gene is TRBV11-3, the J gene TRBJ2-7, with 9 bases fitting TRBD1. Germline values: CDR1 SGHNT, CDR2 YENEEA. J gave up 2 bases and V 5 bases, and 7 bases lay outside the gene matches. CDR3 size: 15 residues. The CDR3 is CASSEGGTGPYEQYF. Written as DNA, the CDR3 is TGTGCCAGCAGCGAGGGCGGGACAGGGCCCTACGAGCAGTACTTC.

The chain couples TRBV12-5 to TRBJ2-3; unclear D gene. Germline lookup yields CDR1 LGHNT and CDR2 FRNRAP. V lost 0 bases to trimming and J lost 1 base, with 8 bases between them. The CDR3 is made up of 15 amino acids. CDR3 sequence reads: CASGLVLGGTDTQYF. The DNA for the CDR3 is TGTGCTAGTGGTTTGGTACTTGGGGGCACAGATACGCAGTATTTT.

The chain employs TRBV29-1 and TRBJ1-3; 7 bases agree with TRBD1. The CDR3 totals 13 residues. Germline V gives CDR1 SQVTM, CDR2 ANQGSEA. V shed 6 bases and J 3 bases; nucleotides not matched to a gene: 5. For the CDR3, the DNA is TGCAGCGTCGAGACAGGGTATGGAAACACCATATATTTT. Translated, it gives CSVETGYGNTIYF.

This chain links TRBV12-3 or TRBV12-4 with TRBJ2-2; D may be TRBD1 (6 bases). The CDR3 runs 17 residues. V lost 7 bases and J lost 2, with 20 bases in between. The CDR3 region has the DNA TGTGCCAGCACCTTCGCGCCAGGACAGATAAACACCGGGGAGCTGTTTTTT. It is translated as CASTFAPGQINTGELFF.

This clonotype has more than one count but fewer than ten. The chain couples TRBV20-1 to TRBJ2-1; tentatively, D is TRBD2 (7 bases). The V gene lost 6 bases and the J gene lost 7 bases, with 13 bases spanning the gap. From germline, CDR1 is DFQATT and CDR2 SNEGSKA (reference sequence). The CDR3 is 12 amino acids. Here the CDR3 DNA reads TGCAGTGCACCGGGGGGCCTAAATGAGCAGTTCTTC. Amino acid sequence: CSAPGGLNEQFF.

V is TRBV5-1 and J is TRBJ2-1; D is possibly TRBD1 (6 bases). This CDR3 has 13 residues. Germline lookup yields CDR1 SGHRS and CDR2 YFSETQ. V was cut by 4 bases and J by 9 bases, with 14 bases left in between. CDR3 in amino acids: CASSATGLGEQFF. Written as DNA, the CDR3 is TGCGCCAGCAGCGCCACAGGGTTGGGTGAGCAGTTCTTC. The full variable domain, its missing parts supplied by reference TRBV5-1 and TRBJ2-1, is KAGVTQTPRYLIKTRGQQVTLSCSPISGHRSVSWYQQTPGQGLQFLFEYFSETQRNKGNFPGRFSGRQFSNSRSEMNVSTLELGDSALYLCASSATGLGEQFFGPGTRLTVL.

The genes are TRBV20-1 and TRBJ2-5, with D tentatively TRBD2 (6 bases). This CDR3 contains 14 residues. Looked up from germline, CDR1 is DFQATT and CDR2 is SNEGSKA (reference sequence). With 6 bases removed from V and 0 bases from J, the gap between germline ends came to 14 bases. CDR3 in amino acids: CSAGTHGNQETQYF. The DNA of the CDR3 is TGCAGTGCCGGGACTCATGGAAACCAAGAGACCCAGTACTTC.

This rearrangement joins TRBV29-1 to TRBJ2-7, with D possibly being TRBD2 (6 bases). Trimming shortened V by 7 bases and J by 4 bases, and 17 bases separated the two germline ends. CDR1 is SQVTM, CDR2 ANQGSEA, per germline. This CDR3 comprises 13 residues. CDR3 residues: CSANRDGGYEQYF. CDR3 DNA: TGCAGCGCAAACCGGGACGGAGGGTACGAGCAGTACTTC.

This chain links TRBV6-5 with TRBJ1-5; D unresolved. The CDR3 consists of 14 residues. V shed 5 bases and J shed 11 bases, with 19 bases lying between them. The germline CDR1 and CDR2 sequences are MNHEY and SVGAGI. Here the CDR3 DNA reads TGTGCCAGCAGTCCGACGGGCCAGAAACGGGCCCAGCATTTT. Translating gives CASSPTGQKRAQHF.

This clonotype was recorded a few times. The chain recombines TRBV11-2 with TRBJ2-1, with D uncertain. CDR3 length equals 15 residues. The germline V gene has CDR1 SGHAT and CDR2 FQNNGV. V was trimmed by 4 bases and J by 4 bases, leaving 14 bases between them. The CDR3 sequence: CASSSDQQYYNEQFF. The CDR3 nucleotides read TGTGCCAGCAGCTCGGACCAACAATATTACAATGAGCAGTTCTTC.

This clonotype was counted a few times. This rearrangement joins TRBV7-9 to TRBJ1-5; 8 bases map to TRBD1. There are 14 residues in the CDR3. In germline, CDR1 is SEHNR, CDR2 FQNEAQ (reference sequence). Unmatched junction bases numbered 4, after V lost 3 bases and J lost 6 bases. The CDR3 sequence is CASSLDRASQPQHF. Written as DNA, the CDR3 is TGTGCCAGCAGCTTGGACAGGGCGTCTCAGCCCCAGCATTTT.

This clonotype has a handful of counts. This chain connects TRBV29-1 to TRBJ2-1, with D perhaps given as TRBD1 or TRBD2 (5 bases each). Trimming removed 3 bases from V and 9 bases from J, with 21 bases in between. There are 15 residues in the CDR3. The V gene's germline CDR1 is SQVTM and CDR2 ANQGSEA. Here the CDR3 DNA reads TGCAGCGTTGAGAGGGCTGGGCAGGGTATCGGTGAGCAGTTCTTC. It yields the protein CSVERAGQGIGEQFF.

The rearrangement joins TRBV29-1 to TRBJ1-3; D gene unclear. Germline values: CDR1 SQVTM, CDR2 ANQGSEA. V lost 3 bases, J lost 2 bases, and 8 bases lay in between. This CDR3 comprises 13 residues. Here the CDR3 reads CSVDDGAGNTIYF. The CDR3 bases are TGCAGCGTTGACGACGGGGCTGGAAACACCATATATTTT.

This sequence joins TRBV6-1 and TRBJ2-5; D is undetermined. The CDR3 extends over 15 amino acids. Germline CDR1 is MNHNS and CDR2 is SASEGT. V gave up 1 base and J gave up 1 base, with 10 bases separating them. DNA of the CDR3: TGTGCCAGCAGTGAAGTAAGGCGGCCCCAAGAGACCCAGTACTTC. Translation gives CASSEVRRPQETQYF.

In nucleotides, the CDR3 is TGTGCCAGCAGAGGAGGGACCCAAATGAACACTGAAGCTTTCTTT. Amino acids: CASRGGTQMNTEAFF. The V and J genes are TRBV6-1 and TRBJ1-1, with D possibly being TRBD1 (5 bases). Germline CDR1 reads MNHNS; CDR2 reads SASEGT. The CDR3 extends over 15 amino acids. V was shortened by 6 bases and J by 0 bases, with 14 bases between the two germline ends.

The V gene is TRBV28, the J gene TRBJ1-5; D is possibly TRBD1 (6 bases). The CDR3 is made up of 18 amino acids. Trimming cost V 8 bases and J 0 bases, with 23 bases left between them. Germline lookup yields CDR1 MDHEN and CDR2 SYDVKM. CDR3 sequence reads: CASRDPGQGYRSNQPQHF. The DNA of the CDR3 is TGTGCCAGCCGAGACCCGGGCCAGGGGTATCGTAGCAATCAGCCCCAGCATTTT.

The chain combines TRBV29-1 with TRBJ1-2; TRBD1 matches at 10 bases. The ends lost 7 bases at V and 6 bases at J; junction bases unmatched: 5. Germline lookup yields CDR1 SQVTM and CDR2 ANQGSEA. CDR3 length equals 12 residues. The CDR3 region has the DNA TGCAGCGCCGAGACAGGGGGCGATGGCTACACCTTC. Amino acid sequence: CSAETGGDGYTF.

This clonotype was seen at least ten times. J is TRBJ2-2 and V is TRBV24-1, with D uncertain. Trimming pared 9 bases from V and 4 bases from J, leaving 8 bases between. The CDR3 extends over 12 amino acids. The germline CDR1 and CDR2 sequences are KGHDR and SFDVKD. The CDR3 DNA follows: TGTGCCACCGGGCGGAGCACCGGGGAGCTGTTTTTT. Its protein is CATGRSTGELFF.

The chain is built from TRBV7-9 and TRBJ2-5, with 7 bases identical to TRBD2. The J call may be mistaken, given a closer DNA end match to TRBJ2-1. CDR3 length equals 17 residues. In germline, CDR1 is SEHNR, CDR2 FQNEAQ (reference sequence). DNA for the CDR3: TGTGCCAGCAGCTCGAAATTAGCGGGCCAAAATTACAATGAGCAGTTCTTC. Translating it yields CASSSKLAGQNYNEQFF.